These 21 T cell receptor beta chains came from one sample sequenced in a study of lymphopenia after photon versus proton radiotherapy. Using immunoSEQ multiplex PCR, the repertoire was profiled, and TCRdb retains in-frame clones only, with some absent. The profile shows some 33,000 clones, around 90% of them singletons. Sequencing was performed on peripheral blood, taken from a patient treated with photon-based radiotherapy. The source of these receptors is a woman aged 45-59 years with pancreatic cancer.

The CDR3 here is CASSEWPDTQYF. In nucleotides, the CDR3 is TGTGCCAGCAGTGAATGGCCAGATACGCAGTATTTT. The rearrangement uses TRBV25-1 and TRBJ2-3; no firm D call. Germline loops: CDR1 MGHDK, CDR2 SYGVNS. The CDR3 length is 12 residues. V was clipped by 1 base and J by 4 bases, with 3 bases between them.

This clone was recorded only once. The chain's CDR3 is CASSLTAVRGYTF. The CDR3 DNA reads TGTGCCAGCAGTTTAACGGCAGTCCGGGGCTACACCTTC. The chain employs TRBV28 and TRBJ1-2; D unresolved. Trimming took off 2 bases at V and 8 bases at J, with 12 bases between the two ends. Germline CDR1 and CDR2: MDHEN and SYDVKM. The CDR3 sequence is 13 residues long.

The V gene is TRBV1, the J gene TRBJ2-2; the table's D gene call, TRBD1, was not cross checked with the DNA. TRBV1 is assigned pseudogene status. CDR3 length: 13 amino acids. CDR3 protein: CTSSPDRVGELFF. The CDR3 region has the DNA TGCACCAGCAGCCCAGACAGGGTCGGGGAGCTGTTTTTT.

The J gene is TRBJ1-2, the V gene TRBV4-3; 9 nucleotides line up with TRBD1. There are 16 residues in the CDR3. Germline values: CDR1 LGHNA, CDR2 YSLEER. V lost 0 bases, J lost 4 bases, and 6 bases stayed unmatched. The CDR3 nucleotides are TGCGCCAGCAGCCAAGAGGTCACAGGGGGCAGCTATGGCTACACCTTC. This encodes CASSQEVTGGSYGYTF.

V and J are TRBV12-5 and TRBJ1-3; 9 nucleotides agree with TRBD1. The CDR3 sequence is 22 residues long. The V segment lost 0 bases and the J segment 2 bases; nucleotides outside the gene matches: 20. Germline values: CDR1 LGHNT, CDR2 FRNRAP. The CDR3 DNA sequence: TGTGCTAGTGGTTTGGTGCCGGTACACACAGGGGGCCCTAATCCCCCTGGAAACACCATATATTTT. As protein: CASGLVPVHTGGPNPPGNTIYF. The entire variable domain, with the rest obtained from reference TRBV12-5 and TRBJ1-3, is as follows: DARVTQTPRHKVTEMGQEVTMRCQPILGHNTVFWYRQTMMQGLELLAYFRNRAPLDDSGMPKDRFSAEMPDATLATLKIQPSEPRDSAVYFCASGLVPVHTGGPNPPGNTIYFGEGSWLTVV.

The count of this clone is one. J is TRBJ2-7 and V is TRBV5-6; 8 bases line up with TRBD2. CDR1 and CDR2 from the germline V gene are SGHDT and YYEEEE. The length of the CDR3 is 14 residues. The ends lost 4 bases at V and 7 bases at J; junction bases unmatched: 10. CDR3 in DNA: TGTGCCAGCAGCGCGCCTTCGACTAGCGCTGAGCAGTACTTC. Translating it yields CASSAPSTSAEQYF. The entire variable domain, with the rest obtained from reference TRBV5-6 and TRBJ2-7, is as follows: DAGVTQSPTHLIKTRGQQVTLRCSPKSGHDTVSWYQQALGQGPQFIFQYYEEEERQRGNFPDRFSGHQFPNYSSELNVNALLLGDSALYLCASSAPSTSAEQYFGPGTRLTVT.

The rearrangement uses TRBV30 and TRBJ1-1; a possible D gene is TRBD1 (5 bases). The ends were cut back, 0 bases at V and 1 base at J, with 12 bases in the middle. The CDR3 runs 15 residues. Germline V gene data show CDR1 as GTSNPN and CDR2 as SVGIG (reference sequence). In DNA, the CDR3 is TGTGCCTGGAGTGTATTTGACAGAAGGAACACTGAAGCTTTCTTT. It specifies CAWSVFDRRNTEAFF.

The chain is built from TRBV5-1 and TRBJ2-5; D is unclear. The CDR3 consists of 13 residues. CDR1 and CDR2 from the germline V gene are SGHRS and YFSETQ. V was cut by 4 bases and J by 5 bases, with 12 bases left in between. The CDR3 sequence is CASSPGPGETQYF. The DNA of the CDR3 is TGCGCCAGCAGCCCAGGACCTGGGGAGACCCAGTACTTC.

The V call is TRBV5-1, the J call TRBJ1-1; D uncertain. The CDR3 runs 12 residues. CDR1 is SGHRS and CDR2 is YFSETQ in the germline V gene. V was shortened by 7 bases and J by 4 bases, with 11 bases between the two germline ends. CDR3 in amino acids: CASGPGSTEAFF. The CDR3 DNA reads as TGCGCCAGCGGTCCGGGATCCACTGAAGCTTTCTTT.

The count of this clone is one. The CDR3 sequence: CASSARTGVMQAQPQHF. DNA for the CDR3: TGTGCCAGCAGCGCCCGGACAGGGGTAATGCAGGCTCAGCCCCAGCATTTT. The V call is TRBV7-8, the J call TRBJ1-5, with 9 bases matching TRBD1. V gave up 5 bases and J gave up 6 bases; unmatched junction bases: 14. This CDR3 has 17 amino acids. Germline assignment: CDR1 SGHVS and CDR2 FQNEAQ.

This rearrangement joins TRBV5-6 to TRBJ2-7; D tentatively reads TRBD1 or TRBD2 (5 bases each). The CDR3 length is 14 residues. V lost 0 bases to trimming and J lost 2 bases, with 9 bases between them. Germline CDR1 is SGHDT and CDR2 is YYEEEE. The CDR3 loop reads CASSLAGGTYEQYF. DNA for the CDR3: TGTGCCAGCAGCTTGGCTGGGGGAACCTACGAGCAGTACTTC.

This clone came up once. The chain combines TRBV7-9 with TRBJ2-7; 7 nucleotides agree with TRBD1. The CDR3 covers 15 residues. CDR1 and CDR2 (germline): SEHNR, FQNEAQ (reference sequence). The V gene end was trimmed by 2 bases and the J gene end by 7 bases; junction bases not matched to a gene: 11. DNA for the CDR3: TGTGCCAGCAGCTTAATGGGACAGTGGGCGACTGAGCAGTACTTC. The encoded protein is CASSLMGQWATEQYF.

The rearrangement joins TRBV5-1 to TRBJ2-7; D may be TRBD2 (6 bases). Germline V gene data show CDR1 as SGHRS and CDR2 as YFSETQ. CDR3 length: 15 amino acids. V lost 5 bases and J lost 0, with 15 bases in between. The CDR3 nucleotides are TGCGCCAGCAGAGGAGGGGAACTGAGCTCCTACGAGCAGTACTTC. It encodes CASRGGELSSYEQYF.

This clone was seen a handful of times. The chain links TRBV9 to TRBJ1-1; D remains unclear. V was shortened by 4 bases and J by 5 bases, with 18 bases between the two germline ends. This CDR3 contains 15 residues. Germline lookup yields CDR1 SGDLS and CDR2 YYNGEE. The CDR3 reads CASSISEGLITEAFF. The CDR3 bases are TGTGCCAGCAGCATATCAGAGGGCCTGATTACTGAAGCTTTCTTT.

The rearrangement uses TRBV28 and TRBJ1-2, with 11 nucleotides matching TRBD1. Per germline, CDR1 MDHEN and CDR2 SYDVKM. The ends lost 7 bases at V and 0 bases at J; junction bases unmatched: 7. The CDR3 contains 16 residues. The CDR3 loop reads CASTLSDRGPNYGYTF. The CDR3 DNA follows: TGTGCCAGCACCCTTTCGGACAGGGGGCCTAACTATGGCTACACCTTC.

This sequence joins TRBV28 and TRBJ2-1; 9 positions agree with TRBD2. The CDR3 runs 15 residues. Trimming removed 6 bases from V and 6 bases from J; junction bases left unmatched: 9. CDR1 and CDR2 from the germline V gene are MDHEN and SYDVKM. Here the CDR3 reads CASRETGTSTNEQFF. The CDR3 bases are TGTGCCAGCAGGGAAACCGGGACTAGCACCAATGAGCAGTTCTTC. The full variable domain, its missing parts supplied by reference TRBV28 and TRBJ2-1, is DVKVTQSSRYLVKRTGEKVFLECVQDMDHENMFWYRQDPGLGLRLIYFSYDVKMKEKGDIPEGYSVSREKKERFSLILESASTNQTSMYLCASRETGTSTNEQFFGPGTRLTVL.

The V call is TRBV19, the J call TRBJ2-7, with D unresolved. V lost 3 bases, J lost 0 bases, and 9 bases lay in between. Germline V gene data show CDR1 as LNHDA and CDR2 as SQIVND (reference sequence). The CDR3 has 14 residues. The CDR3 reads CASSIQDHSYEQYF. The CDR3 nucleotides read TGTGCCAGTAGTATTCAGGACCACTCCTACGAGCAGTACTTC.

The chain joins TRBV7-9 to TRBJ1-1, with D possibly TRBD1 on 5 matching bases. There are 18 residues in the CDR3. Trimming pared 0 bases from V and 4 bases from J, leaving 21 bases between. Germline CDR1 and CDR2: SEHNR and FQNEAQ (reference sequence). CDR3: CASSLASRTSFGRTEAFF. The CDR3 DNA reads TGTGCCAGCAGCTTAGCTTCACGGACATCCTTTGGTCGCACTGAAGCTTTCTTT.

Here the CDR3 DNA reads TGCAGTGCTATGGAGGGTTACGAGCAGTACTTC. This codes for CSAMEGYEQYF. This chain links TRBV20-1 with TRBJ2-7; weak D call: TRBD2 (6 bases). The CDR3 is 11 residues long. V was pared by 4 bases and J by 4 bases, with 8 bases between. Germline lookup yields CDR1 DFQATT and CDR2 SNEGSKA (reference sequence).

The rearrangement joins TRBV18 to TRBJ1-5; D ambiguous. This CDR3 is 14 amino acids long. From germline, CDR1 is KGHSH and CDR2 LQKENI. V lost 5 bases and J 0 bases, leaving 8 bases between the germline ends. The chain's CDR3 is CASSTQVSNQPQHF. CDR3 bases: TGTGCCAGCTCAACACAAGTTAGCAATCAGCCCCAGCATTTT.

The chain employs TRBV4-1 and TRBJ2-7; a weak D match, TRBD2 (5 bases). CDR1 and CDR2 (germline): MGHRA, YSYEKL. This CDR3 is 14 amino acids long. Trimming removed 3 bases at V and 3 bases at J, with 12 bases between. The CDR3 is CASSQHIRDYEQYF. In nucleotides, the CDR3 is TGCGCCAGCAGCCAGCACATCCGGGACTACGAGCAGTACTTC.